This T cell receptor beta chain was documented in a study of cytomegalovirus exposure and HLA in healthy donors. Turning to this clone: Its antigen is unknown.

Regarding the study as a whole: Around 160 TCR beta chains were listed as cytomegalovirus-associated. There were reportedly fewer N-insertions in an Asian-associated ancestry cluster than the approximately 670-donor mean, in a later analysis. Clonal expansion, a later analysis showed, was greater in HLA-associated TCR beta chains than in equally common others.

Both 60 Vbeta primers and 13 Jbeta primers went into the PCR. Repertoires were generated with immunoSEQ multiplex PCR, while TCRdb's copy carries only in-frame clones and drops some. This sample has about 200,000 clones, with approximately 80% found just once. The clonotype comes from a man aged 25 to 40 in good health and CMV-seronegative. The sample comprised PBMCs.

In nucleotides, the CDR3 is TGTGCCAGCAGCTTACGGGGGGAGGAAAACTATGGCTACACCTTC. Translating gives CASSLRGEENYGYTF. The J gene is TRBJ1-2, the V gene TRBV7-9, with D tentatively TRBD1 (5 bases). Trimming took off 2 bases at V and 2 bases at J, with 12 bases between the two ends. This CDR3 contains 15 residues. CDR1 and CDR2 from the germline V gene are SEHNR and FQNEAQ (reference sequence).